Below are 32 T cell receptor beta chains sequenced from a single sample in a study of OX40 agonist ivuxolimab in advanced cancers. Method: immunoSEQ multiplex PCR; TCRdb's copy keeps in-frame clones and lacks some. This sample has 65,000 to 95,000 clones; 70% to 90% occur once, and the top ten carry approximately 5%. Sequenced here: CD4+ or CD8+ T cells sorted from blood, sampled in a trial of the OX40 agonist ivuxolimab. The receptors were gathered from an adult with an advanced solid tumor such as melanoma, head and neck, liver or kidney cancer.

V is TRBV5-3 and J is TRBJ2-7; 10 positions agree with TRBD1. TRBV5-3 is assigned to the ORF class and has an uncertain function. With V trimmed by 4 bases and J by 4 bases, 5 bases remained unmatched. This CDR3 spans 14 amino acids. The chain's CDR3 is CARSPDRGRYEQYF. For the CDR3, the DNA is TGTGCCAGAAGCCCGGACAGGGGGAGGTACGAGCAGTACTTC.

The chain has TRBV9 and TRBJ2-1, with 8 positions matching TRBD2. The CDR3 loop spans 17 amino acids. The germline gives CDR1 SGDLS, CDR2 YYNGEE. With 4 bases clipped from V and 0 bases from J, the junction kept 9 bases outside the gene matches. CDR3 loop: CASSPRTSRSSYNEQFF. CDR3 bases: TGTGCCAGCAGCCCCCGGACTAGCCGGAGCTCCTACAATGAGCAGTTCTTC.

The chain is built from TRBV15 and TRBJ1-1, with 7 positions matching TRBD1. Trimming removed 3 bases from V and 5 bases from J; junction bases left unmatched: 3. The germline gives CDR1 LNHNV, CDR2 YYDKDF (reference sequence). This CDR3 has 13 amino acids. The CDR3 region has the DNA TGTGCCACCAGCAGGGACAGGAGTACTGAAGCTTTCTTT. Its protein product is CATSRDRSTEAFF.

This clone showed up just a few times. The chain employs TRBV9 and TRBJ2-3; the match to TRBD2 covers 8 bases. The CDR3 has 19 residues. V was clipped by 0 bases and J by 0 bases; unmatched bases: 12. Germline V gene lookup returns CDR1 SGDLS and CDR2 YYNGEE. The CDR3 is CASSVGSRREAESTDTQYF. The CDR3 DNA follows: TGTGCCAGCAGCGTAGGCTCCCGGCGGGAGGCAGAAAGCACAGATACGCAGTATTTT.

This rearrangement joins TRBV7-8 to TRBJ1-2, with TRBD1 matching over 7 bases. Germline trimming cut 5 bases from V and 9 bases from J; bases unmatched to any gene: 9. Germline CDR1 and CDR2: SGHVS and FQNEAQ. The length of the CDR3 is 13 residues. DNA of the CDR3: TGTGCCAGCAGCGTCCGGGACAGTAGGCGCTACACCTTC. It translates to CASSVRDSRRYTF.

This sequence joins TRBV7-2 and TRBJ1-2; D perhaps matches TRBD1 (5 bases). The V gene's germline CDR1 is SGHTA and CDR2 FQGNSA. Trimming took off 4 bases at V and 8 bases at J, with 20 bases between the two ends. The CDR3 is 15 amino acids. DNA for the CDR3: TGTGCCAGCAGCTCCCGAGGCGGGGACCTAGGAGGCTACACCTTC. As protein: CASSSRGGDLGGYTF.

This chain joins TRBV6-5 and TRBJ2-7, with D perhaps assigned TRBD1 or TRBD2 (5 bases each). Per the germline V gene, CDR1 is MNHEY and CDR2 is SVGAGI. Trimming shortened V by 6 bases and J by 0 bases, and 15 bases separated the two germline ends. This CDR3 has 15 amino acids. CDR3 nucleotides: TGTGCCAGCAGGTCCGGGACGGTGAGCTCCTACGAGCAGTACTTC. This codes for CASRSGTVSSYEQYF.

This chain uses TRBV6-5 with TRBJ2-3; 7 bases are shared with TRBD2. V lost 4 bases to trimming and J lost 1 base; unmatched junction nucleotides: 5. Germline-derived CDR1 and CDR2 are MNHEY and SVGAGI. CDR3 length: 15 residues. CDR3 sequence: CASSWLGGGTDTQYF. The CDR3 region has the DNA TGTGCCAGCAGTTGGCTGGGGGGGGGCACAGATACGCAGTATTTT.

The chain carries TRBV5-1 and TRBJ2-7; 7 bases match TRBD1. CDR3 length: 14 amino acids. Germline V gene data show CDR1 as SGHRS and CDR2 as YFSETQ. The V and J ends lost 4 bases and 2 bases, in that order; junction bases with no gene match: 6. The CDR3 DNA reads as TGCGCCAGCAGCCTTGGACAGGCGCCCTACGAGCAGTACTTC. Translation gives CASSLGQAPYEQYF.

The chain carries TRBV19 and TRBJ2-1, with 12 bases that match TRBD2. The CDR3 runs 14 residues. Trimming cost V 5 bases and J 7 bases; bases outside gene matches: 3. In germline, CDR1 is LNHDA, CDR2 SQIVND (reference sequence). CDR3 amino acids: CASSSSGGVNEQFF. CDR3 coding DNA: TGTGCCAGTAGTTCTAGCGGGGGGGTGAATGAGCAGTTCTTC.

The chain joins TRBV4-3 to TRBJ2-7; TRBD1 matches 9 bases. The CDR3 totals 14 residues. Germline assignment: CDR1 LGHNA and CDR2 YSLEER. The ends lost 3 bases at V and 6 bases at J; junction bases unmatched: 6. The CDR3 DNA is TGCGCCAGCAGCCAGGTCTACAGGGGGCTCGAGCAGTACTTC. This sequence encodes CASSQVYRGLEQYF.

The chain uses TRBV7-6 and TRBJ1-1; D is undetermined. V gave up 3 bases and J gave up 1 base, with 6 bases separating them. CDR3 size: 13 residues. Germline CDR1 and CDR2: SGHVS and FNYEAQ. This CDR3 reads CASSFRGNTEAFF. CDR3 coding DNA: TGTGCCAGCAGCTTCAGAGGGAACACTGAAGCTTTCTTT.

The CDR3, as DNA: TGTGCCAGCTCACCACCGTCGGAGGCCCCGGGAGATACGCAGTATTTT. It translates to CASSPPSEAPGDTQYF. This sequence joins TRBV18 and TRBJ2-3, with D maybe TRBD2 (5 bases). This CDR3 is built from 16 residues. CDR1 KGHSH and CDR2 LQKENI come from the germline V gene. Trimming stripped 0 bases from V and 5 bases from J, with 15 bases between.

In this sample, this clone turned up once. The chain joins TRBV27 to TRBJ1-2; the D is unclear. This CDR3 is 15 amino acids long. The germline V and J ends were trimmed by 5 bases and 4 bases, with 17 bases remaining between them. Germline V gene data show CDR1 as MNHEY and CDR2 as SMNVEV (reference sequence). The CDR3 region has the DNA TGTGCCAGCAGTACCGACAACCATGGGCTCTATGGCTACACCTTC. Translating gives CASSTDNHGLYGYTF.

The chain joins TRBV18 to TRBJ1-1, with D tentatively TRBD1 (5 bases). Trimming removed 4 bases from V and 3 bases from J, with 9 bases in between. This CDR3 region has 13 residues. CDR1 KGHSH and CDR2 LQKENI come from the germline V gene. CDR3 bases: TGTGCCAGCTCACGGGGGTGGGACACTGAAGCTTTCTTT. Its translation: CASSRGWDTEAFF.

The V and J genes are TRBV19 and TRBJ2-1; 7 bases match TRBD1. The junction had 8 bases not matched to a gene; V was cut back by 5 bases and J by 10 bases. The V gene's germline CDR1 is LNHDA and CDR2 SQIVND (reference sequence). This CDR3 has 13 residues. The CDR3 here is CASSVQGVGEQFF. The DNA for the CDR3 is TGTGCCAGTAGTGTTCAGGGGGTGGGCGAGCAGTTCTTC. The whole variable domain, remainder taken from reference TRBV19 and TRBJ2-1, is DGGITQSPKYLFRKEGQNVTLSCEQNLNHDAMYWYRQDPGQGLRLIYYSQIVNDFQKGDIAEGYSVSREKKESFPLTVTSAQKNPTAFYLCASSVQGVGEQFFGPGTRLTVL.

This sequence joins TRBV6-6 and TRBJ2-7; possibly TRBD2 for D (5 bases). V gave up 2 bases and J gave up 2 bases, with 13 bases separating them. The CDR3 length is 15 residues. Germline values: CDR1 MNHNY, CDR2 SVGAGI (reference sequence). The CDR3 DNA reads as TGTGCCAGCAGTTACGGAGGCATCACAGCCTACGAGCAGTACTTC. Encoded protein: CASSYGGITAYEQYF.

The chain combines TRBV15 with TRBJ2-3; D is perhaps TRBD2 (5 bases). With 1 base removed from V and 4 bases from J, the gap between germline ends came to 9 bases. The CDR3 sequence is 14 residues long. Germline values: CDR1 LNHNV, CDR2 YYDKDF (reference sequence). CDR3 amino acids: CATSRGTPPDTQYF. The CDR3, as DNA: TGTGCCACCAGCAGAGGGACTCCGCCAGATACGCAGTATTTT.

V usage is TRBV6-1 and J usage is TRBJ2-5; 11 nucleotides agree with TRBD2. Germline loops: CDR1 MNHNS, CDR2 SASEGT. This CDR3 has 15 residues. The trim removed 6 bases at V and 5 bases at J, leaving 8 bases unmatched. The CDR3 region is CASSPPGLAAETQYF. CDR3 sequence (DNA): TGTGCCAGCAGCCCCCCGGGACTAGCGGCTGAGACCCAGTACTTC.

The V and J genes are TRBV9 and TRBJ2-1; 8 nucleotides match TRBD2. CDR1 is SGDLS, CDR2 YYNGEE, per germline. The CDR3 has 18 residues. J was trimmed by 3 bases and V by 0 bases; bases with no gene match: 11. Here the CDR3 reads CASSVAVWAGGFYNEQFF. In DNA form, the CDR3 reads TGTGCCAGCAGCGTAGCTGTTTGGGCGGGGGGTTTCTACAATGAGCAGTTCTTC. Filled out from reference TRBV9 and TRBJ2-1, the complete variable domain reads DSGVTQTPKHLITATGQRVTLRCSPRSGDLSVYWYQQSLDQGLQFLIQYYNGEERAKGNILERFSAQQFPDLHSELNLSSLELGDSALYFCASSVAVWAGGFYNEQFFGPGTRLTVL.

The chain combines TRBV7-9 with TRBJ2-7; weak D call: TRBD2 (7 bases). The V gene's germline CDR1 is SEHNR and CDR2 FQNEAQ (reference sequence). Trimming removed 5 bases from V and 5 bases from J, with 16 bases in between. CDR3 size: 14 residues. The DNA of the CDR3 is TGTGCCAGCAGCCCACTGGGGGGGCTGGACGAGCAGTACTTC. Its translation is CASSPLGGLDEQYF.

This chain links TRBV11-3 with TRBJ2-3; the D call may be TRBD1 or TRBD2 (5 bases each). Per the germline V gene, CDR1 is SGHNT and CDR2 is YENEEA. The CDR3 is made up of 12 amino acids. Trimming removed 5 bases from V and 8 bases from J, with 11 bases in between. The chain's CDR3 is CASSLGAGTQYF. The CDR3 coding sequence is TGTGCCAGCAGCCTAGGGGCGGGTACGCAGTATTTT.

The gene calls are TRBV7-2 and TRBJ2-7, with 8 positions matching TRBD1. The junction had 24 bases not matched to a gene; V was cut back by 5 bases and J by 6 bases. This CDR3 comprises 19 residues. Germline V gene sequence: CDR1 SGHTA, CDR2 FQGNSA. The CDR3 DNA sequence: TGTGCCAGCAGCCTATCAGGGACAGGTTCTCTGAGACTTACTAGCGAGCAGTACTTC. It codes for CASSLSGTGSLRLTSEQYF.

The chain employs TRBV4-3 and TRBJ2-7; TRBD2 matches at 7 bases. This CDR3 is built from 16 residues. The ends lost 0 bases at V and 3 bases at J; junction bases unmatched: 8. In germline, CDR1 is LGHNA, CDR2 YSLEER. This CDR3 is CASSQDRSGAFYEQYF. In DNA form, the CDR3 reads TGCGCCAGCAGCCAAGATAGGAGCGGGGCCTTCTACGAGCAGTACTTC.

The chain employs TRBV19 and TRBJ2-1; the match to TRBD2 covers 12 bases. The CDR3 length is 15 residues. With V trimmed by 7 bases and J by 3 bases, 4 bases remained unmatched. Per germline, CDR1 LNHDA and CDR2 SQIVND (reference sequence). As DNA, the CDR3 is TGTGCCAGTAACCTAGCGGGAGGGGACTACAATGAGCAGTTCTTC. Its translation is CASNLAGGDYNEQFF.

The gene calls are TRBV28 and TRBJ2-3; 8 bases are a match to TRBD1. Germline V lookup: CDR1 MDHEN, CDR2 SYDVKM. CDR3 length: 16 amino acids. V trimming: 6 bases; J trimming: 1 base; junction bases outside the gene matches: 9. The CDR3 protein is CASSLPRGQGTDTQYF. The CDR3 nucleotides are TGTGCCAGCAGCCTCCCCAGGGGACAGGGCACAGATACGCAGTATTTT. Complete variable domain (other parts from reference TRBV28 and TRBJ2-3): DVKVTQSSRYLVKRTGEKVFLECVQDMDHENMFWYRQDPGLGLRLIYFSYDVKMKEKGDIPEGYSVSREKKERFSLILESASTNQTSMYLCASSLPRGQGTDTQYFGPGTRLTVL.

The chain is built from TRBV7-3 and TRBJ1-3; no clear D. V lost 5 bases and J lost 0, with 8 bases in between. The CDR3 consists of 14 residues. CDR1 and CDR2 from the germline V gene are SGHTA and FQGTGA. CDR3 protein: CASSQGPSGNTIYF. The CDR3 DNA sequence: TGTGCCAGCAGCCAAGGGCCCTCTGGAAACACCATATATTTT.

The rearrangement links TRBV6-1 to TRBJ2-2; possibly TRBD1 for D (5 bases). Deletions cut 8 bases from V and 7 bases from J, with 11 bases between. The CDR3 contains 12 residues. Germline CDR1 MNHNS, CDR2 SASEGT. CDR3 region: CASSGSIGELFF. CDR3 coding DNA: TGTGCCAGCTCAGGGTCAATCGGGGAGCTGTTTTTT.

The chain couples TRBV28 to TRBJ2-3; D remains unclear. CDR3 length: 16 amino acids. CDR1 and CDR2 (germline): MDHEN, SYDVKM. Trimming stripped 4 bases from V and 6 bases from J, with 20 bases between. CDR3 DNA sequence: TGTGCCAGCAGTTCAGCCTCTATCAATTCCGGGGATACGCAGTATTTT. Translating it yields CASSSASINSGDTQYF. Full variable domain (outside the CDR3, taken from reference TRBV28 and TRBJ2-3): DVKVTQSSRYLVKRTGEKVFLECVQDMDHENMFWYRQDPGLGLRLIYFSYDVKMKEKGDIPEGYSVSREKKERFSLILESASTNQTSMYLCASSSASINSGDTQYFGPGTRLTVL.

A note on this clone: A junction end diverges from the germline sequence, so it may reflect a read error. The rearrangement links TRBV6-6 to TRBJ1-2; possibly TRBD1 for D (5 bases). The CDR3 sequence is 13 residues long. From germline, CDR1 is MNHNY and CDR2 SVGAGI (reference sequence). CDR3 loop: CASSYTAGGGNTF. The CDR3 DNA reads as TGTGCCAGCAGTTACACCGCGGGGGGTGGCAACACCTTC.

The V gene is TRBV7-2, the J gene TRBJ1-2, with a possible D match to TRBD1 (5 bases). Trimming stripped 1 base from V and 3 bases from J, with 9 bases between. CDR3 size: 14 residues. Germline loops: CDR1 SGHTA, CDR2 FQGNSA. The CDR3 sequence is CASSLEEGYYGYTF. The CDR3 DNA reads TGTGCCAGCAGCTTAGAGGAGGGGTACTATGGCTACACCTTC.

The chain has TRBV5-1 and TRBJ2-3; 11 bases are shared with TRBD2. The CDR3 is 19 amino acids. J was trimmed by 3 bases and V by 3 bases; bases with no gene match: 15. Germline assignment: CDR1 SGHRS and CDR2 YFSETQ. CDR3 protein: CASSYSKLAGATQTDTQYF. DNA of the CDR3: TGCGCCAGCAGCTATTCCAAACTAGCGGGGGCTACCCAAACAGATACGCAGTATTTT.